The present entry profiles one T cell receptor (beta chain) with its context. Sequencing used immunoSEQ multiplex PCR; TCRdb keeps in-frame clones, though not all of them. The top ten clones hold more than 6% of a sample with about 410,000 clones, around nine tenths of them seen once. Trimming left V 3 bases short and J 7 bases short, with 14 bases between. The length of the CDR3 is 14 residues. Germline CDR1 and CDR2: LNHNV and YYDKDF (reference sequence). The data were obtained in a study of control samples from healthy donors and cancer patients. The V gene is TRBV15, the J gene TRBJ2-3; D gene unclear. Sequences were obtained from PBMCs. The TCR comes from a man aged 35-49 years with head and neck cancer. The chain's CDR3 is CATSRDGIGNTQYF. The CDR3 DNA is TGTGCCACCAGCAGGGACGGAATTGGGAATACGCAGTATTTT.